This record looks at one T cell receptor beta chain sequence and its context. The record originates from a study of blood T cell repertoires in COVID-19. Clones were read by immunoSEQ multiplex PCR, and TCRdb kept only the in-frame ones, dropping some. The sample holds 310,000 or so clones, 80% to 90% seen once. CDR3 size: 16 residues. Germline CDR1 reads SEHNR; CDR2 reads FQNEAQ (reference sequence). V shed 4 bases and J shed 4 bases, with 17 bases lying between them. V is TRBV7-9 and J is TRBJ1-5; tentatively, D is TRBD1 (6 bases). Sequencing was carried out using peripheral blood. The TCR originated in a woman between 50 and 59 years old with acute or convalescent COVID-19. DNA for the CDR3: TGTGCCAGCAGCTCCGCTGACAGGTCACCAAATCAGCCCCAGCATTTT. As protein: CASSSADRSPNQPQHF.